These 10 T cell receptor beta chains originate from one sample sequenced in a study of shared clonotypes between healthy human individuals. Some clones are missing from TCRdb's copy, which holds only in-frame ones; the method was immunoSEQ multiplex PCR. The table includes around 600,000 clones, around 97% detected once. The sample consisted of naive CD4+ T cells sorted from blood. This sample's subset: CD45RA+ positively selected. The receptors were gathered from a woman aged 25 to 39 in good health.

V gene TRBV5-1 combines with J gene TRBJ2-1; 11 bases are shared with TRBD1. This CDR3 has 19 residues. The ends lost 4 bases at V and 3 bases at J; junction bases unmatched: 15. Per germline, CDR1 SGHRS and CDR2 YFSETQ. DNA for the CDR3: TGCGCCAGCAGCATAGCGGGACAGGGGGGCACTAGCGGCTACAATGAGCAGTTCTTC. It yields the protein CASSIAGQGGTSGYNEQFF.

This rearrangement joins TRBV7-7 to TRBJ1-5; no reliable D call. Trimming shortened V by 1 base and J by 4 bases, and 5 bases separated the two germline ends. The germline gives CDR1 SSHAT, CDR2 FNYEAQ (reference sequence). The length of the CDR3 is 13 residues. The CDR3 is CASSLDLNQPQHF. As DNA, the CDR3 is TGTGCCAGCAGCTTAGACTTAAATCAGCCCCAGCATTTT.

The V call is TRBV29-1, the J call TRBJ1-1; no reliable D call. The germline V and J ends were trimmed by 5 bases and 0 bases, with 13 bases remaining between them. The CDR3 covers 14 residues. Germline-derived CDR1 and CDR2 are SQVTM and ANQGSEA. The CDR3 DNA reads as TGCAGCGTTCGTGTAGGTGGTATGAACACTGAAGCTTTCTTT. As protein: CSVRVGGMNTEAFF.

This chain uses TRBV5-1 with TRBJ1-4; D remains unclear. The germline V gene has CDR1 SGHRS and CDR2 YFSETQ. V lost 3 bases to trimming and J lost 2 bases, with 14 bases between them. The CDR3 consists of 16 residues. CDR3 coding DNA: TGCGCCAGCAGCTCGAGCGTGACGAGTACTAATGAAAAACTGTTTTTT. Protein sequence: CASSSSVTSTNEKLFF.

This clone was recorded only once. The chain combines TRBV19 with TRBJ2-1; D perhaps matches TRBD2 (6 bases). Per the germline V gene, CDR1 is LNHDA and CDR2 is SQIVND (reference sequence). Trimming stripped 2 bases from V and 10 bases from J, with 27 bases between. CDR3 length equals 18 residues. In DNA form, the CDR3 reads TGTGCCAGTAGTATAACGGGAGAGGGACGGGCGAGCGTTAGAGAGCAGTTCTTC. Translating it yields CASSITGEGRASVREQFF. The full variable domain, completed using reference TRBV19 and TRBJ2-1, is DGGITQSPKYLFRKEGQNVTLSCEQNLNHDAMYWYRQDPGQGLRLIYYSQIVNDFQKGDIAEGYSVSREKKESFPLTVTSAQKNPTAFYLCASSITGEGRASVREQFFGPGTRLTVL.

V gene TRBV6-5 combines with J gene TRBJ2-7; a weak D match, TRBD1 (6 bases). CDR1 is MNHEY and CDR2 is SVGAGI in the germline V gene. CDR3 size: 14 residues. Trimming stripped 7 bases from V and 3 bases from J, with 16 bases between. DNA for the CDR3: TGTGCCAGCACCAAACAGGGAACTGGCTACGAGCAGTACTTC. It encodes CASTKQGTGYEQYF.

V usage is TRBV19 and J usage is TRBJ2-7, with 12 bases identical to TRBD2. V was clipped by 7 bases and J by 2 bases; unmatched bases: 3. CDR1 and CDR2 (germline): LNHDA, SQIVND (reference sequence). The CDR3 spans 14 residues. In DNA form, the CDR3 reads TGTGCCAGTACCAGGACTAGCGGGGCCTACGAGCAGTACTTC. Translated, it gives CASTRTSGAYEQYF.

The gene calls are TRBV5-1 and TRBJ2-7, with 9 bases lining up with TRBD1. Trimming at V came to 6 bases and at J to 0 bases, leaving 13 bases not matched to a gene. The CDR3 length is 17 residues. CDR1 is SGHRS and CDR2 is YFSETQ in the germline V gene. The chain's CDR3 is CASTLGRDRALSYEQYF. The CDR3 nucleotides read TGCGCCAGCACCCTTGGTAGGGACAGGGCCCTCTCCTACGAGCAGTACTTC.

The gene calls are TRBV25-1 and TRBJ1-4, with a possible D match to TRBD1 (5 bases). V dropped 4 bases and J dropped 6 bases, with 12 bases sitting between them. Germline loops: CDR1 MGHDK, CDR2 SYGVNS. This CDR3 comprises 14 residues. The CDR3 nucleotides are TGTGCCAGCAGTGCGCCGGGGCTGGATGAAAAACTGTTTTTT. It is translated as CASSAPGLDEKLFF.

The chain uses TRBV10-3 and TRBJ2-7, with 8 bases that match TRBD1. Trimming removed 4 bases from V and 6 bases from J; junction bases left unmatched: 8. CDR1 is ENHRY, CDR2 SYGVKD, per germline. This CDR3 comprises 14 residues. CDR3: CAISGPGGGPEQYF. CDR3 nucleotide sequence: TGTGCCATCAGTGGTCCAGGGGGCGGACCCGAGCAGTACTTC.